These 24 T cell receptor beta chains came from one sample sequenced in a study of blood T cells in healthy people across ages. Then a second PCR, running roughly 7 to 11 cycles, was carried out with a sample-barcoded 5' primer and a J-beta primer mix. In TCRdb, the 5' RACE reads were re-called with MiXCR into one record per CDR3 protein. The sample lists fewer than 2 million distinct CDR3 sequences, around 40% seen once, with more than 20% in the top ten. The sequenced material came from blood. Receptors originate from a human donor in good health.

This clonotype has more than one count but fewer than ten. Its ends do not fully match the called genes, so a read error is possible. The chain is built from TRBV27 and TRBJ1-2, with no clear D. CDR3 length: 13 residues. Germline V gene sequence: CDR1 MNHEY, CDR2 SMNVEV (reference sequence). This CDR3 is CASSIRGNYGYIF. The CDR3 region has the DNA TGTGCCAGCAGCATCCGGGGAAACTATGGCTACATCTTC.

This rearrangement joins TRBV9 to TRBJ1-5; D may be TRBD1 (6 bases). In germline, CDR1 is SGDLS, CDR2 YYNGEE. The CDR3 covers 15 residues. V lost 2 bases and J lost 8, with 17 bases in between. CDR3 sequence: CASSVLGTRTEPQHF. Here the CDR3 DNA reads TGTGCCAGCAGCGTGCTCGGGACACGGACAGAGCCCCAGCATTTT.

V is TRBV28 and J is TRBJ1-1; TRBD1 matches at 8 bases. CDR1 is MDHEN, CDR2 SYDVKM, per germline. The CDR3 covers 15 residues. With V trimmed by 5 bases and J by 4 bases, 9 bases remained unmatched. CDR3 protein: CASSPQTGAGTEAFF. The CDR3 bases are TGTGCCAGCAGTCCCCAGACAGGGGCAGGCACTGAAGCTTTCTTT.

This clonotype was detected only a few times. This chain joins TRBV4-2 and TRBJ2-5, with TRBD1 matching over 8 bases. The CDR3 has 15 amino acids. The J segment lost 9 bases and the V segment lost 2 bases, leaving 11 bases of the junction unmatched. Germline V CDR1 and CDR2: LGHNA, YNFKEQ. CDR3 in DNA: TGTGCCAGCAGCCAAATCGGACAGGGCGTTGCTGCCCAGTACTTC. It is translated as CASSQIGQGVAAQYF.

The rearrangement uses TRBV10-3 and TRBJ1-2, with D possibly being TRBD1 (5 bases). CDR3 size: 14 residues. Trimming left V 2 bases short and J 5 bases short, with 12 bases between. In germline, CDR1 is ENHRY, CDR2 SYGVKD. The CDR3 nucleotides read TGTGCCATCAGTGAGAACCAGGACATATATGGCTACACCTTC. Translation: CAISENQDIYGYTF.

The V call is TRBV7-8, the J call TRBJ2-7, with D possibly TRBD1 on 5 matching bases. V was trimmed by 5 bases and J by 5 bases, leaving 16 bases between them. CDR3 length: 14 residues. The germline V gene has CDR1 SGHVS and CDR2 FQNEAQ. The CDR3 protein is CASSVYTGFDEQYF. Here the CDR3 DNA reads TGTGCCAGCAGCGTCTATACAGGATTCGACGAGCAGTACTTC.

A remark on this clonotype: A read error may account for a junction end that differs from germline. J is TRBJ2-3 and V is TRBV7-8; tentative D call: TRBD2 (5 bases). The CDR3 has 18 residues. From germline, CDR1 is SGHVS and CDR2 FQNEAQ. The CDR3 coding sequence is TGTGCCAGCAGCCCCTTAATGTCGGGGATCGCTCGCACAGATGCGCAGTATTTT. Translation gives CASSPLMSGIARTDAQYF.

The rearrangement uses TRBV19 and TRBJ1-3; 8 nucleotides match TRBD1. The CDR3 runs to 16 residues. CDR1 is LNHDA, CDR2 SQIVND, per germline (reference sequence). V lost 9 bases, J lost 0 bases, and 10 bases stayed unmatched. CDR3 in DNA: TGTGCCAGCACCACCGGGACAGGATCCTCTGGAAACACCATATATTTT. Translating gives CASTTGTGSSGNTIYF.

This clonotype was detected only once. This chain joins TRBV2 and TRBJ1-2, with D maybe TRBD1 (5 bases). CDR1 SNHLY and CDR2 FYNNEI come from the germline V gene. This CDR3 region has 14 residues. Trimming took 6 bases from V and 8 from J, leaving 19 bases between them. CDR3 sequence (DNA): TGTGCCAGCAGGGAACAGGCAGCCCCGAGAGGCTACACCTTC. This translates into CASREQAAPRGYTF.

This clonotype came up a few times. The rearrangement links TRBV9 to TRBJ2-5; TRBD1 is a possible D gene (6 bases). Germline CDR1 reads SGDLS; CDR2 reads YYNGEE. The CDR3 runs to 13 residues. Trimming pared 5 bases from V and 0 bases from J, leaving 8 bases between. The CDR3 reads CASRRQDQETQYF. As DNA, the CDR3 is TGTGCCAGCAGACGACAGGACCAAGAGACCCAGTACTTC.

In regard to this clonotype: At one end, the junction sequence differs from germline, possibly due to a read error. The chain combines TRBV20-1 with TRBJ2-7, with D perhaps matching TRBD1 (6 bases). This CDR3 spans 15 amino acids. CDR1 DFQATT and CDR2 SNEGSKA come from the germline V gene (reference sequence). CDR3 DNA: TGCAGTGCTGACCGAACACGGGACATATCCTACGAGCGGTACTTC. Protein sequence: CSADRTRDISYERYF.

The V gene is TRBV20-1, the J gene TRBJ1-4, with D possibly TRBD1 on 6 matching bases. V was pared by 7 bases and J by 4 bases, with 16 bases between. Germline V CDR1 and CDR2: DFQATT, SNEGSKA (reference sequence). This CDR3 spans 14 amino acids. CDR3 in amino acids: CSGQAGTINEKLFF. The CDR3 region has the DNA TGCAGTGGCCAGGCCGGGACAATTAATGAAAAACTGTTTTTT.

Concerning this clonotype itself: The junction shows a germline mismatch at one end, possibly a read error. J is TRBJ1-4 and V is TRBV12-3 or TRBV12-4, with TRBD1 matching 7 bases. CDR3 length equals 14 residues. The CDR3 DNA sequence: TGTGCCAGCACCCCCGCAGGGGGAGGTGAAAGACTGTTTTTT. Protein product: CASTPAGGGERLFF.

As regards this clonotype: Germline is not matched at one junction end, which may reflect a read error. The CDR3 protein is CASSLGTGVDTIYF. In nucleotides, the CDR3 is TGTGCCAGCAGCCTAGGGACAGGGGTGGACACCATATATTTT. The V gene is TRBV13, the J gene TRBJ1-3; 10 positions agree with TRBD1. The CDR3 sequence is 14 residues long. Germline lookup yields CDR1 PRHDT and CDR2 FYEKMQ (reference sequence).

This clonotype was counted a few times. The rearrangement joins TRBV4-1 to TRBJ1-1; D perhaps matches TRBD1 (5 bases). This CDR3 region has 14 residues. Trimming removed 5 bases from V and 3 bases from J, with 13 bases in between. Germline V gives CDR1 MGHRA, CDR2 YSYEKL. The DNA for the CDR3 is TGCGCCAGCAGCTATCTGTGGGGGGACACTGAAGCTTTCTTT. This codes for CASSYLWGDTEAFF.

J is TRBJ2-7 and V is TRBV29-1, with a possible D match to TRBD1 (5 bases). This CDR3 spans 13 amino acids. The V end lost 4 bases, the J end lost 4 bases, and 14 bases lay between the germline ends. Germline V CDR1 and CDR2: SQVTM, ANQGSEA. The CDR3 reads CSVVETVNYEQYF. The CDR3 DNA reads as TGCAGCGTTGTGGAGACAGTTAATTACGAGCAGTACTTC.

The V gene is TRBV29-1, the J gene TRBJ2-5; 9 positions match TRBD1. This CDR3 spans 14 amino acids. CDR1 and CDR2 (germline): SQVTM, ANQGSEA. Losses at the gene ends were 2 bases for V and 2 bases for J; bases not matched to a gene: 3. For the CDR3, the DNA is TGCAGCGTTGAATTCGGACAGGGGCAAGAGACCCAGTACTTC. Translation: CSVEFGQGQETQYF.

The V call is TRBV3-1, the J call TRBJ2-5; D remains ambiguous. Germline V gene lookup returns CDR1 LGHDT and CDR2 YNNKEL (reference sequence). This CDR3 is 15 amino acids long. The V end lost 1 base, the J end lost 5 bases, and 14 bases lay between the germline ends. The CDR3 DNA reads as TGTGCCAGCAGCCAAGGAATTGTGGTTGGGGAGACCCAGTACTTC. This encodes CASSQGIVVGETQYF.

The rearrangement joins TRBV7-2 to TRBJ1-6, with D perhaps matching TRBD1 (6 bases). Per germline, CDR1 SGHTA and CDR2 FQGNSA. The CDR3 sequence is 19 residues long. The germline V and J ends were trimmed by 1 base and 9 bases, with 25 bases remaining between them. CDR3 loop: CASSLVSPQTGWVGSPLHF. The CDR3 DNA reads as TGTGCCAGCAGCTTAGTCAGTCCGCAAACAGGGTGGGTTGGTTCACCCCTCCACTTT.

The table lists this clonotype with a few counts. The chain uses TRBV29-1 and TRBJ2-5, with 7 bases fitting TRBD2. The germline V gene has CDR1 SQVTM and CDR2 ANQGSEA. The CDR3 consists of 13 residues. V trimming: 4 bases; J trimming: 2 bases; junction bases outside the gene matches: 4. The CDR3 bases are TGCAGCGTTGGACGGGGGGATCAAGAGACCCAGTACTTC. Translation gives CSVGRGDQETQYF.

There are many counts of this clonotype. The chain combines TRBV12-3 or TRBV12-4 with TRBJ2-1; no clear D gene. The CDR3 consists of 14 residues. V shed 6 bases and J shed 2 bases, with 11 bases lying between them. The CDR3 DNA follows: TGTGCCAGCAGCTTACTTTCGCCCTACAATGAGCAGTTCTTC. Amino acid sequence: CASSLLSPYNEQFF.

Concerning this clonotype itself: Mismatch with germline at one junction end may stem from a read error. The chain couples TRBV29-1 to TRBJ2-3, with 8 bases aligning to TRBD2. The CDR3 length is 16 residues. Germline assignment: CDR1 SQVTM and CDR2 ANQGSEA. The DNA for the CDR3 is TGCGGCGTTGAAGATGGGCGGACTAGCCGCACAGATACGCAGTATTTT. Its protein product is CGVEDGRTSRTDTQYF.

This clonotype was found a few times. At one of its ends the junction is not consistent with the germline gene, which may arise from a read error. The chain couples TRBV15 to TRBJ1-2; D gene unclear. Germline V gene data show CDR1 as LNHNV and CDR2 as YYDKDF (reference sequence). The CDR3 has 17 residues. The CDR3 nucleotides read TGTGCCGCCAGCAGAGATGAGGCAGAGCGGATTGAATATGGCTACACCTTC. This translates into CAASRDEAERIEYGYTF.

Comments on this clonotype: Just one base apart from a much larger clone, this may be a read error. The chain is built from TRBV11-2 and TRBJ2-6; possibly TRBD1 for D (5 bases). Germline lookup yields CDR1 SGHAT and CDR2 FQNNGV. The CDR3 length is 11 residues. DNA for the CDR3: TGTGCCAGTTCTGGGGCCAACGTCCGGACTTTC. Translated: CASSGANVRTF. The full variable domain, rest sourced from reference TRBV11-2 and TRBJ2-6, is EAGVAQSPRYKIIEKRQSVAFWCNPISGHATLYWYQQILGQGPKLLIQFQNNGVVDDSQLPKDRFSAERLKGVDSTLKIQPAKLEDSAVYLCASSGANVRTFGAGSRLTVL.